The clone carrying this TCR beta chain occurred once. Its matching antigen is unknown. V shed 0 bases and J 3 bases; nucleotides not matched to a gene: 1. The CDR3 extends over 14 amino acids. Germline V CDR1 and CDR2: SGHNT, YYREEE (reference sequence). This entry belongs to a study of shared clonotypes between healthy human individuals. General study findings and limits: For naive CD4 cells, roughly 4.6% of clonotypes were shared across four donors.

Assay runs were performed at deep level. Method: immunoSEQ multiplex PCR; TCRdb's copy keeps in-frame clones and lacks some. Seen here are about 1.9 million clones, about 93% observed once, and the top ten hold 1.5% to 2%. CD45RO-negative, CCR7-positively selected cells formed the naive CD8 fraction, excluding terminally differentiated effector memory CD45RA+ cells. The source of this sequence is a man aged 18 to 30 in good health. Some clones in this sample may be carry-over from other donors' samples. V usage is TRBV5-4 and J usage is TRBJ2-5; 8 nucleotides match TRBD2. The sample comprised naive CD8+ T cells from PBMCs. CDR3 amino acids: CASSLELAEETQYF. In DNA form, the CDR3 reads TGTGCCAGCAGCTTGGAACTAGCGGAAGAGACCCAGTACTTC. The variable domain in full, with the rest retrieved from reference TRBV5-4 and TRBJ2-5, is ETGVTQSPTHLIKTRGQQVTLRCSSQSGHNTVSWYQQALGQGPQFIFQYYREEENGRGNFPPRFSGLQFPNYSSELNVNALELDDSALYLCASSLELAEETQYFGPGTRLLVL.